Each of the 27 T cell receptor beta chains below was sequenced from the same sample in a study of OX40 agonist ivuxolimab in advanced cancers. Library preparation employed the immunoSEQ multiplex PCR assay. TCRdb took this table from immuneACCESS and kept in-frame rearrangements with V and J called. Such tables lack part of the clones; where checked against another copy, unresolved V genes explain under half of the gap, and the rest is unexplained. This sample comprises approximately 77,000 clones, around 90% of them detected only once. Of the sample, approximately 4.8% falls within the top ten clones. The sequenced sample was CD4+ or CD8+ T cells sorted from blood, obtained in a trial of the OX40 agonist ivuxolimab. The receptors derive from an adult with an advanced solid tumor such as melanoma, head and neck, liver or kidney cancer.

The V gene is TRBV15, the J gene TRBJ2-3; 8 nucleotides match TRBD2. This CDR3 has 14 amino acids. V shed 5 bases, J shed 5 bases, and the junction held 6 bases outside the gene matches. The V gene's germline CDR1 is LNHNV and CDR2 YYDKDF (reference sequence). CDR3 region: CATSRRTSGDTQYF. The DNA for the CDR3 is TGTGCCACCAGCCGCCGCACTAGCGGAGATACGCAGTATTTT.

This clone came up a few times. The rearrangement joins TRBV28 to TRBJ1-1; a possible D gene is TRBD1 (6 bases). Deletions cut 10 bases from V and 11 bases from J, with 14 bases between. The CDR3 has 10 residues. In germline, CDR1 is MDHEN, CDR2 SYDVKM. The CDR3 sequence: CATNQGRAFF. CDR3 in DNA: TGTGCCACCAATCAGGGGCGGGCTTTCTTT.

This chain links TRBV28 with TRBJ2-7; tentatively, D is TRBD1 or TRBD2 (5 bases each). Germline V gene sequence: CDR1 MDHEN, CDR2 SYDVKM. With 7 bases removed from V and 6 bases from J, the gap between germline ends came to 19 bases. The CDR3 runs to 14 residues. The CDR3 spells CASTRGERTGEQYF. The CDR3, as DNA: TGTGCCAGCACCCGGGGCGAGAGGACGGGCGAGCAGTACTTC.

The chain uses TRBV27 and TRBJ1-6; 9 bases map to TRBD1. Looked up from germline, CDR1 is MNHEY and CDR2 is SMNVEV (reference sequence). There are 14 residues in the CDR3. Trimming removed 5 bases from V and 9 bases from J; junction bases left unmatched: 5. CDR3 sequence reads: CASSRDRDGSPLHF. The CDR3 DNA follows: TGTGCCAGCAGTCGGGACAGGGACGGTTCACCCCTCCACTTT.

This clone was observed a single time. The genes are TRBV7-2 and TRBJ2-1; perhaps TRBD2 as D (6 bases). Germline V lookup: CDR1 SGHTA, CDR2 FQGNSA. Deletions cut 5 bases from V and 7 bases from J, with 18 bases between. The CDR3 extends over 15 amino acids. This chain's CDR3 is CASSPQAGLLNEQFF. The CDR3 DNA is TGTGCCAGCAGCCCTCAGGCGGGACTCCTGAATGAGCAGTTCTTC.

This chain uses TRBV28 with TRBJ2-7; no firm D call. The CDR3 spans 13 residues. Deletions cut 2 bases from V and 4 bases from J, with 9 bases between. CDR1 is MDHEN and CDR2 is SYDVKM in the germline V gene. This CDR3 is CASSLERKYEQYF. The CDR3 DNA reads as TGTGCCAGCAGTTTAGAGAGGAAGTACGAGCAGTACTTC.

This sequence joins TRBV6-5 and TRBJ2-3, with 13 bases fitting TRBD2. The CDR3 contains 15 residues. Trimming cost V 6 bases and J 4 bases; bases outside gene matches: 4. CDR1 and CDR2 from the germline V gene are MNHEY and SVGAGI. The CDR3 region has the DNA TGTGCCAGCAGACTAGCGGGAGGGCCCCCAGATACGCAGTATTTT. Protein product: CASRLAGGPPDTQYF.

V and J are TRBV5-6 and TRBJ1-3; TRBD1 might be the D (6 bases). This CDR3 comprises 14 residues. V lost 4 bases and J 7 bases, leaving 15 bases between the germline ends. CDR1 and CDR2 (germline): SGHDT, YYEEEE. CDR3 amino acids: CASSLYRVGNTIYF. Here the CDR3 DNA reads TGTGCCAGCAGCCTATACAGGGTTGGCAACACCATATATTTT.

This chain joins TRBV5-1 and TRBJ1-2; D may be TRBD1 (6 bases). The CDR3 covers 16 residues. V was clipped by 0 bases and J by 4 bases, with 16 bases between them. Per germline, CDR1 SGHRS and CDR2 YFSETQ. The CDR3, as DNA: TGCGCCAGCAGCTTGGGAGACAGGCTCTCCCTCTATGGCTACACCTTC. This gives the protein CASSLGDRLSLYGYTF.

V gene TRBV5-1 combines with J gene TRBJ2-3; unclear D gene. Germline-derived CDR1 and CDR2 are SGHRS and YFSETQ. The CDR3 is made up of 14 amino acids. Trimming cost V 3 bases and J 2 bases, with 10 bases left between them. The CDR3 region is CASSSLRFTDTQYF. CDR3 nucleotides: TGCGCCAGCAGCTCTCTGAGATTCACAGATACGCAGTATTTT.

CDR3 sequence: CASSLEGLEEDTQYF. The CDR3 DNA is TGTGCCAGCAGCTTAGAGGGACTAGAGGAAGATACGCAGTATTTT. The chain employs TRBV7-2 and TRBJ2-3, with 8 bases that match TRBD2. The CDR3 is made up of 15 amino acids. Trimming removed 1 base from V and 5 bases from J; junction bases left unmatched: 5. Germline CDR1 reads SGHTA; CDR2 reads FQGNSA.

This clone is a singleton in its sample. The rearrangement uses TRBV5-6 and TRBJ1-3; the D gene is possibly TRBD1 (6 bases). The ends were cut back, 0 bases at V and 0 bases at J, with 16 bases in the middle. Looked up from germline, CDR1 is SGHDT and CDR2 is YYEEEE. The CDR3 has 18 residues. The DNA of the CDR3 is TGTGCCAGCAGCTTGGGACTAACAGACAGGAGCTCTGGAAACACCATATATTTT. Amino acids: CASSLGLTDRSSGNTIYF.

V and J are TRBV7-9 and TRBJ1-1, with D tentatively TRBD1 (5 bases). Germline V gene data show CDR1 as SEHNR and CDR2 as FQNEAQ (reference sequence). The CDR3 sequence is 13 residues long. Trimming cost V 6 bases and J 2 bases, with 10 bases left between them. The CDR3 is CASSRQHNTEAFF. CDR3 coding DNA: TGTGCCAGCAGTCGACAGCACAACACTGAAGCTTTCTTT.

The chain employs TRBV18 and TRBJ2-6; D is possibly TRBD1 (6 bases). This CDR3 is built from 18 residues. Trimming pared 3 bases from V and 0 bases from J, leaving 15 bases between. Germline CDR1 is KGHSH and CDR2 is LQKENI. In nucleotides, the CDR3 is TGTGCCAGCTCACCGACGACAGGAACATCCTCTGGGGCCAACGTCCTGACTTTC. Residues: CASSPTTGTSSGANVLTF.

The V and J genes are TRBV7-8 and TRBJ2-7, with D maybe TRBD2 (5 bases). With 1 base removed from V and 1 base from J, the gap between germline ends came to 23 bases. Germline CDR1 SGHVS, CDR2 FQNEAQ. The CDR3 totals 19 residues. The CDR3 reads CASSLGLIKVVGASYEQYF. CDR3 bases: TGTGCCAGCAGCTTAGGGTTAATAAAAGTAGTGGGAGCATCCTACGAGCAGTACTTC.

This chain joins TRBV6-5 and TRBJ2-3; D gene unclear. The CDR3 sequence is 14 residues long. Germline values: CDR1 MNHEY, CDR2 SVGAGI. The ends were cut back, 5 bases at V and 4 bases at J, with 13 bases in the middle. The CDR3 is CASSRLRWADTQYF. CDR3 in DNA: TGTGCCAGCAGTCGACTCAGATGGGCAGATACGCAGTATTTT.

The V and J genes are TRBV9 and TRBJ2-1; TRBD2 matches 13 bases. The germline gives CDR1 SGDLS, CDR2 YYNGEE. The CDR3 totals 15 residues. The V segment lost 3 bases and the J segment 4 bases; nucleotides outside the gene matches: 1. CDR3 protein: CASSAGLAGYNEQFF. CDR3 sequence (DNA): TGTGCCAGCAGCGCGGGACTAGCGGGATACAATGAGCAGTTCTTC.

This chain joins TRBV7-3 and TRBJ2-3; 7 positions match TRBD2. Trimming at V came to 2 bases and at J to 3 bases, leaving 2 bases not matched to a gene. Germline values: CDR1 SGHTA, CDR2 FQGTGA. The CDR3 is 14 residues long. In DNA form, the CDR3 reads TGTGCCAGCAGCTTAGCGGGAGCTACAGATACGCAGTATTTT. Its protein is CASSLAGATDTQYF. Full variable domain (rest looked up from reference TRBV7-3 and TRBJ2-3): GAGVSQTPSNKVTEKGKYVELRCDPISGHTALYWYRQSLGQGPEFLIYFQGTGAADDSGLPNDRFFAVRPEGSVSTLKIQRTERGDSAVYLCASSLAGATDTQYFGPGTRLTVL.

This clone has just one count. The V and J genes are TRBV7-9 and TRBJ2-5; 9 positions agree with TRBD1. Unmatched junction bases numbered 7, after V lost 7 bases and J lost 4 bases. CDR1 SEHNR and CDR2 FQNEAQ come from the germline V gene (reference sequence). CDR3 length equals 14 residues. The DNA of the CDR3 is TGTGCCAGCATTGGGGGACAGGGAGGAGAGACCCAGTACTTC. It encodes CASIGGQGGETQYF.

V gene TRBV19 combines with J gene TRBJ2-6; 7 bases fit TRBD1. The trim removed 4 bases at V and 2 bases at J, leaving 5 bases unmatched. This CDR3 has 16 residues. Germline V CDR1 and CDR2: LNHDA, SQIVND (reference sequence). In DNA form, the CDR3 reads TGTGCCAGTAGTACGGGAACAGGGGCTGGGGCCAACGTCCTGACTTTC. The encoded protein is CASSTGTGAGANVLTF.

V and J are TRBV28 and TRBJ2-5; D ambiguous. V was shortened by 6 bases and J by 3 bases, with 5 bases between the two germline ends. The germline CDR1 and CDR2 sequences are MDHEN and SYDVKM. There are 11 residues in the CDR3. The CDR3 DNA sequence: TGTGCCAGCAGCACGAAAGAGACCCAGTACTTC. Protein product: CASSTKETQYF.

V and J are TRBV30 and TRBJ2-5; 11 nucleotides align to TRBD1. The germline CDR1 and CDR2 sequences are GTSNPN and SVGIG (reference sequence). This CDR3 is built from 14 residues. V lost 5 bases to trimming and J lost 5 bases; unmatched junction nucleotides: 7. CDR3 region: CAWGTGGFRETQYF. CDR3 bases: TGTGCCTGGGGGACAGGGGGGTTTCGGGAGACCCAGTACTTC.

This clone was recorded only once. CDR3 in amino acids: CASRQGQSSGNTIYF. CDR3 sequence (DNA): TGCGCCAGTCGACAGGGACAGAGCTCTGGAAACACCATATATTTT. The V call is TRBV5-1, the J call TRBJ1-3, with 7 bases fitting TRBD1. This CDR3 contains 15 residues. V was pared by 8 bases and J by 0 bases, with 8 bases of the junction left unmatched. The V gene's germline CDR1 is SGHRS and CDR2 YFSETQ.

The chain is built from TRBV29-1 and TRBJ1-4; D is unclear. Germline CDR1 SQVTM, CDR2 ANQGSEA. There are 12 residues in the CDR3. Trimming took 4 bases from V and 3 from J, leaving 6 bases between them. CDR3 in amino acids: CSVVAANEKLFF. CDR3 DNA: TGCAGCGTTGTGGCAGCTAATGAAAAACTGTTTTTT.

The chain has TRBV28 and TRBJ1-2; a possible D gene is TRBD1 (6 bases). The CDR3 has 14 residues. Trimming took off 9 bases at V and 8 bases at J, with 22 bases between the two ends. Germline assignment: CDR1 MDHEN and CDR2 SYDVKM. The CDR3, as DNA: TGTGCCAGTCATCTAAAGGGGGGACGGTGGGGCTACACCTTC. Amino acid sequence: CASHLKGGRWGYTF.

The gene calls are TRBV25-1 and TRBJ2-1; D gene unclear. The CDR3 is 13 residues long. Germline V gene data show CDR1 as MGHDK and CDR2 as SYGVNS. Trimming cost V 3 bases and J 0 bases, with 3 bases left between them. The CDR3 nucleotides are TGTGCCAGCAGTGACCCCTCCTACAATGAGCAGTTCTTC. Translating it yields CASSDPSYNEQFF.

V gene TRBV7-8 combines with J gene TRBJ2-7; 9 nucleotides align to TRBD2. The CDR3 totals 16 residues. Germline V gene lookup returns CDR1 SGHVS and CDR2 FQNEAQ. The V and J ends lost 3 bases and 2 bases, in that order; junction bases with no gene match: 8. The CDR3 nucleotides read TGTGCCAGCAGCTTCCCTGGCCTAGCGGGGCCCTACGAGCAGTACTTC. Its translation: CASSFPGLAGPYEQYF.